Shown below are 4 T cell receptor beta chains from a single sample sequenced in a study of early T cells in non-severe SARS-CoV-2 infection. In TCRdb, the 5' RACE reads were re-called with MiXCR into one record per CDR3 protein. The sample consists of roughly 64,000 distinct CDR3 sequences, about 11% of them appearing once. Sequencing used whole blood, obtained at baseline. These receptor sequences come from an adult who was a healthcare worker with PCR-confirmed SARS-CoV-2 infection or an uninfected control (not recorded which).

This clonotype has a handful of counts. V is TRBV12-3 or TRBV12-4 and J is TRBJ1-1, with 9 bases aligning to TRBD1. V shed 3 bases, J shed 4 bases, and the junction held 3 bases outside the gene matches. This CDR3 is 14 amino acids long. The CDR3 reads CASSFTTGGTEAFF. The CDR3 DNA reads as TGTGCCAGCAGTTTTACGACAGGGGGCACTGAAGCTTTCTTT.

The V call is TRBV11-2, the J call TRBJ2-3, with TRBD2 matching over 7 bases. The V segment lost 5 bases and the J segment 3 bases; nucleotides outside the gene matches: 5. Germline V gives CDR1 SGHAT, CDR2 FQNNGV. The CDR3 extends over 14 amino acids. The CDR3 sequence: CASSMPGGTDTQYF. In nucleotides, the CDR3 is TGTGCCAGCAGCATGCCGGGGGGTACAGATACGCAGTATTTT.

This clonotype has only a few counts. This chain links TRBV9 with TRBJ2-7; D may correspond to TRBD1 or TRBD2 (5 bases each). The V and J ends lost 0 bases and 4 bases respectively, with 11 bases between them. This CDR3 has 14 amino acids. The germline CDR1 and CDR2 sequences are SGDLS and YYNGEE. CDR3 amino acids: CASSVGGMSYEQYF. The DNA of the CDR3 is TGTGCCAGCAGCGTAGGGGGGATGAGTTACGAGCAGTACTTC.

This clonotype was recorded a few times. The chain recombines TRBV6-5 with TRBJ1-1, with D possibly being TRBD1 (6 bases). V was trimmed by 1 base and J by 0 bases, leaving 15 bases between them. The CDR3 spans 17 residues. Per the germline V gene, CDR1 is MNHEY and CDR2 is SVGAGI. The CDR3 region is CASSYWPTGNMNTEAFF. CDR3 bases: TGTGCCAGCAGTTACTGGCCAACAGGGAATATGAACACTGAAGCTTTCTTT.